A selection of T cell receptor beta chains follows, all from one sample in a study of cytotoxic CD8 clonotypes in ibrutinib-treated CLL. Data came from immunoSEQ multiplex PCR; TCRdb stores just in-frame clones and leaves some out. This table has 200,000 to 250,000 clones, 60% to 80% appearing once. Source: PBMCs, taken after 12 months of ibrutinib treatment. The receptor source for this set is a human donor with chronic lymphocytic leukemia. CDR3s include the opening cysteine and the closing phenylalanine or tryptophan. Each record gives: J gene, D gene, V gene, CDR3 length, clone size, CDR3 DNA, CDR3 protein. D genes are given only for firm matches. Some rows mark clone size as missing; the rest say once, few, many or name a class of expanded clone.

j_gene: TRBJ2-5; d_gene: -; v_gene: TRBV30; len: 16; abundance: many; CDR3nt: TGTGCCTGGAGTAAAGGAGTCCTTCACACACAAGAGACCCAGTACTTC; CDR3aa: CAWSKGVLHTQETQYF
j_gene: TRBJ2-1; d_gene: TRBD2; v_gene: TRBV7-8; len: 18; abundance: few; CDR3nt: TGTGCCAGCAGCTTAAGGGGCGGCGGGAGGGTCTCGGGCGATGAGCAGTTCTTC; CDR3aa: CASSLRGGGRVSGDEQFF
j_gene: TRBJ1-1; d_gene: -; v_gene: TRBV4-3; len: 15; abundance: -; CDR3nt: TGCGCCAGCAGCCAAGAGGTTGGGAGGAGCACTGAAGCTTTCTTT; CDR3aa: CASSQEVGRSTEAFF
j_gene: TRBJ2-1; d_gene: -; v_gene: TRBV9; len: 13; abundance: -; CDR3nt: TGTGCCAGCAGCGTCCGGGGTGACAATGAGCAGTTCTTC; CDR3aa: CASSVRGDNEQFF
j_gene: TRBJ2-4; d_gene: -; v_gene: TRBV6-4; len: 13; abundance: -; CDR3nt: TGTGCCAGCAGTGAGTCAGGGTCGACCATTCAGTACTTC; CDR3aa: CASSESGSTIQYF
j_gene: TRBJ1-5; d_gene: -; v_gene: TRBV2; len: 15; abundance: -; CDR3nt: TGTGCCAGCAGTGGTTCGCACTTGGTTAATCAGCCCCAGCATTTT; CDR3aa: CASSGSHLVNQPQHF
j_gene: TRBJ2-7; d_gene: -; v_gene: TRBV7-2; len: 14; abundance: -; CDR3nt: TGTGCCAGCAGCTTAGTCTCTTTCGGGGTCGAGCAGTACTTC; CDR3aa: CASSLVSFGVEQYF
j_gene: TRBJ1-1; d_gene: -; v_gene: TRBV7-9; len: 12; abundance: -; CDR3nt: TGTGCCAGCAGCTTGTCAGGCACTGAAGCTTTCTTT; CDR3aa: CASSLSGTEAFF
j_gene: TRBJ1-5; d_gene: -; v_gene: TRBV7-2; len: 14; abundance: -; CDR3nt: TGTGCCAGCAGCTTTTGGGGGGGGCGACAGCCCCAGCATTTT; CDR3aa: CASSFWGGRQPQHF
j_gene: TRBJ2-3; d_gene: TRBD1; v_gene: TRBV29-1; len: 14; abundance: once; CDR3nt: TGCAGCGTGGCGACAGGGGCCGGGGGAGATACGCAGTATTTT; CDR3aa: CSVATGAGGDTQYF
j_gene: TRBJ1-1; d_gene: -; v_gene: TRBV7-2; len: 13; abundance: -; CDR3nt: TGTGCCAGCAGATACCGGGATTTGACTGAAGCTTTCTTT; CDR3aa: CASRYRDLTEAFF
j_gene: TRBJ2-5; d_gene: TRBD1; v_gene: TRBV5-4; len: 16; abundance: -; CDR3nt: TGTGCCAGCAGCTTGACCATCGGGACAGGGCTAGAGACCCAGTACTTC; CDR3aa: CASSLTIGTGLETQYF
j_gene: TRBJ2-7; d_gene: -; v_gene: TRBV19; len: 13; abundance: -; CDR3nt: TGTGCCAGTAGTACCGCACCGGGCAACGAGCAGTACTTC; CDR3aa: CASSTAPGNEQYF
j_gene: TRBJ2-5; d_gene: -; v_gene: TRBV11-2; len: 15; abundance: once; CDR3nt: TGTGCCAGCAGCTTATCAGGGCAGAATCAAGAGACCCAGTACTTC; CDR3aa: CASSLSGQNQETQYF
j_gene: TRBJ2-1; d_gene: -; v_gene: TRBV6-5; len: 16; abundance: -; CDR3nt: TGTGCCAGCAGTTACCCCAGTGACAGCTCCTACAATGAGCAGTTCTTC; CDR3aa: CASSYPSDSSYNEQFF
j_gene: TRBJ2-3; d_gene: -; v_gene: TRBV7-2; len: 14; abundance: -; CDR3nt: TGTGCCAGCAGCTTAGTCCAAGGACCAACGACGCAGTATTTT; CDR3aa: CASSLVQGPTTQYF
j_gene: TRBJ2-1; d_gene: TRBD2; v_gene: TRBV11-2; len: 16; abundance: -; CDR3nt: TGTGCCAGCAGCTTTGCTAGCGGGGGGGTCTACAATGAGCAGTTCTTC; CDR3aa: CASSFASGGVYNEQFF
j_gene: TRBJ2-5; d_gene: -; v_gene: TRBV7-9; len: 15; abundance: -; CDR3nt: TGTGCCAGCAGCTTAGGGACGTCACGGCAAGAGACCCAGTACTTC; CDR3aa: CASSLGTSRQETQYF
j_gene: TRBJ2-3; d_gene: TRBD2; v_gene: TRBV7-2; len: 15; abundance: -; CDR3nt: TGTGCCAGCAGCTTTGAACTAGCGGGGGGAGATACGCAGTATTTT; CDR3aa: CASSFELAGGDTQYF
j_gene: TRBJ2-1; d_gene: -; v_gene: TRBV5-6; len: 17; abundance: once; CDR3nt: TGTGCCAGCACCATTAATAGACGCCTAGTCTCCTACAATGAGCAGTTCTTC; CDR3aa: CASTINRRLVSYNEQFF
j_gene: TRBJ1-4; d_gene: -; v_gene: TRBV6-5; len: 16; abundance: -; CDR3nt: TGTGCCAGCAGTTACGGCGGGGGCGCGGCTAATGAAAAACTGTTTTTT; CDR3aa: CASSYGGGAANEKLFF
j_gene: TRBJ1-2; d_gene: -; v_gene: TRBV28; len: 14; abundance: few; CDR3nt: TGTGCCAGCACCCTGGGCGGTACTAACTATGGCTACACCTTC; CDR3aa: CASTLGGTNYGYTF
j_gene: TRBJ1-2; d_gene: -; v_gene: TRBV11-2; len: 12; abundance: -; CDR3nt: TGTGCCAGCAGCTTAGGGACCTATGGCTACACCTTC; CDR3aa: CASSLGTYGYTF
j_gene: TRBJ2-3; d_gene: -; v_gene: TRBV28; len: 14; abundance: -; CDR3nt: TGTGCCAGCAGTCAGCCGACAGGAGCAGATACGCAGTATTTT; CDR3aa: CASSQPTGADTQYF
j_gene: TRBJ1-2; d_gene: TRBD1; v_gene: TRBV9; len: 17; abundance: -; CDR3nt: TGTGCCAGCAGCCCCCGGGACAGGGGAACTAAGGACTATGGCTACACCTTC; CDR3aa: CASSPRDRGTKDYGYTF
j_gene: TRBJ2-5; d_gene: -; v_gene: TRBV5-1; len: 14; abundance: -; CDR3nt: TGCGCCAGCAGCTACTACGGGGGTGGGGAGACCCAGTACTTC; CDR3aa: CASSYYGGGETQYF
j_gene: TRBJ2-3; d_gene: -; v_gene: TRBV27; len: 13; abundance: -; CDR3nt: TGTGCCAGCAGTTTGGTGTCGGGCAATACGCAGTATTTT; CDR3aa: CASSLVSGNTQYF
j_gene: TRBJ2-1; d_gene: -; v_gene: TRBV29-1; len: 14; abundance: -; CDR3nt: TGCAGCGTTGAGGGGTCGTCCTCCTACAATGAGCAGTTCTTC; CDR3aa: CSVEGSSSYNEQFF
j_gene: TRBJ2-7; d_gene: -; v_gene: TRBV7-3; len: 14; abundance: once; CDR3nt: TGTGCCAGCAGCTTAAAAGGAGGGCCCTACGAGCAGTACTTC; CDR3aa: CASSLKGGPYEQYF
j_gene: TRBJ2-7; d_gene: TRBD1; v_gene: TRBV7-2; len: 16; abundance: few; CDR3nt: TGTGCCAGCAGCCTAGGGGGGACAGGGGCCGCCTACGAGCAGTACTTC; CDR3aa: CASSLGGTGAAYEQYF
j_gene: TRBJ2-1; d_gene: TRBD2; v_gene: TRBV18; len: 16; abundance: once; CDR3nt: TGTGCCAGCTCGCCTCTGGAGCGGGGGGCGGGGAATGAGCAGTTCTTC; CDR3aa: CASSPLERGAGNEQFF
j_gene: TRBJ2-1; d_gene: TRBD1; v_gene: TRBV19; len: 14; abundance: -; CDR3nt: TGTGCCAGTAGTACTCGGACAGGGAACAATGAGCAGTTCTTC; CDR3aa: CASSTRTGNNEQFF
j_gene: TRBJ2-1; d_gene: -; v_gene: TRBV6-5; len: 15; abundance: -; CDR3nt: TGTGCCAGCAGCCGCAGGGGTCGCACCTACAATGAGCAGTTCTTC; CDR3aa: CASSRRGRTYNEQFF
j_gene: TRBJ2-1; d_gene: TRBD2; v_gene: TRBV11-2; len: 16; abundance: few; CDR3nt: TGTGCCAGCAGAGGGACTAGCGGGGGCTCCTACAATGAGCAGTTCTTC; CDR3aa: CASRGTSGGSYNEQFF
j_gene: TRBJ1-2; d_gene: -; v_gene: TRBV9; len: 17; abundance: -; CDR3nt: TGTGCCAGCAGCCCCAGTCTAGGGGGGGCAGGGGACTATGGCTACACCTTC; CDR3aa: CASSPSLGGAGDYGYTF
j_gene: TRBJ2-7; d_gene: -; v_gene: TRBV29-1; len: 13; abundance: once; CDR3nt: TGCAGCGTTGAAAGTGGACTATCTTACGAGCAGTACTTC; CDR3aa: CSVESGLSYEQYF
j_gene: TRBJ1-4; d_gene: -; v_gene: TRBV11-2; len: 17; abundance: -; CDR3nt: TGTGCCAGCAGCTTAGATCCAGACTTGCGCCGTAATGAAAAACTGTTTTTT; CDR3aa: CASSLDPDLRRNEKLFF
j_gene: TRBJ2-5; d_gene: -; v_gene: TRBV2; len: 15; abundance: -; CDR3nt: TGTGCCAGCAGTGAAGCCAGGCAAGCCCAAGAGACCCAGTACTTC; CDR3aa: CASSEARQAQETQYF
j_gene: TRBJ2-7; d_gene: -; v_gene: TRBV27; len: 16; abundance: -; CDR3nt: TGTGCCAGCAGTGCCCGTACCGGGACAAAATCCTACGAGCAGTACTTC; CDR3aa: CASSARTGTKSYEQYF
j_gene: TRBJ2-3; d_gene: TRBD1; v_gene: TRBV9; len: 15; abundance: -; CDR3nt: TGTGCCAGCAGCGTATCCGGGACAGAAAAAGATACGCAGTATTTT; CDR3aa: CASSVSGTEKDTQYF
j_gene: TRBJ1-1; d_gene: -; v_gene: TRBV6-4; len: 13; abundance: -; CDR3nt: TGTGCCAGCAGTTCCCTCGGGGGCACTGAAGCTTTCTTT; CDR3aa: CASSSLGGTEAFF
j_gene: TRBJ1-2; d_gene: -; v_gene: TRBV4-1; len: 15; abundance: -; CDR3nt: TGCGCCAGCAGCCAAGCGGTTACAGGGCCCTATGGCTACACCTTC; CDR3aa: CASSQAVTGPYGYTF
j_gene: TRBJ1-2; d_gene: -; v_gene: TRBV7-8; len: 16; abundance: once; CDR3nt: TGTGCCAGCAGCTTAGAGGGGGGATCAATCAACTATGGCTACACCTTC; CDR3aa: CASSLEGGSINYGYTF
j_gene: TRBJ1-1; d_gene: -; v_gene: TRBV18; len: 14; abundance: -; CDR3nt: TGTGCCAGCTCAGCCGACGGCCTGAACACTGAAGCTTTCTTT; CDR3aa: CASSADGLNTEAFF
j_gene: TRBJ1-3; d_gene: -; v_gene: TRBV2; len: 13; abundance: -; CDR3nt: TGTGCCAGCAGTCTAAGGGCAGGAAACACCATATATTTT; CDR3aa: CASSLRAGNTIYF
j_gene: TRBJ1-1; d_gene: TRBD1; v_gene: TRBV19; len: 16; abundance: -; CDR3nt: TGTGCCAGTAGGCAGTGGTCTCTGACAGGGAAGACTGAAGCTTTCTTT; CDR3aa: CASRQWSLTGKTEAFF
j_gene: TRBJ2-7; d_gene: -; v_gene: TRBV27; len: 13; abundance: few; CDR3nt: TGTGCCAGCAGTTCCCGGAGCAGGAGTGTGCAGTACTTC; CDR3aa: CASSSRSRSVQYF
j_gene: TRBJ1-6; d_gene: TRBD1; v_gene: TRBV6-6; len: 14; abundance: -; CDR3nt: TGTGCCAGCAGTGACCGACAGGGGGGCGATCCCCTCCACTTT; CDR3aa: CASSDRQGGDPLHF
j_gene: TRBJ2-4; d_gene: -; v_gene: TRBV11-2; len: 13; abundance: -; CDR3nt: TGTGCCAGCAGGTCGGCCGCCAAAAACATTCAGTACTTC; CDR3aa: CASRSAAKNIQYF
j_gene: TRBJ2-7; d_gene: -; v_gene: TRBV7-9; len: 13; abundance: -; CDR3nt: TGTGCCAGCAGCTTGCCGGGGACCTACGAGCAGTACTTC; CDR3aa: CASSLPGTYEQYF
j_gene: TRBJ1-2; d_gene: -; v_gene: TRBV18; len: 14; abundance: -; CDR3nt: TGTGCCAGCTCACCACTGACAGTAAACTATGGCTACACCTTC; CDR3aa: CASSPLTVNYGYTF
j_gene: TRBJ1-3; d_gene: -; v_gene: TRBV19; len: 16; abundance: -; CDR3nt: TGTGCCAGTATGAATCGAGGGGATGCTTCTGGAAACACCATATATTTT; CDR3aa: CASMNRGDASGNTIYF
j_gene: TRBJ2-1; d_gene: TRBD2; v_gene: TRBV4-3; len: 17; abundance: -; CDR3nt: TGCGCCAGCAGCCCCAGTCGAGTAGCGGGAGTGTTCAATGAGCAGTTCTTC; CDR3aa: CASSPSRVAGVFNEQFF
j_gene: TRBJ2-5; d_gene: -; v_gene: TRBV2; len: 13; abundance: once; CDR3nt: TGTGCCAGCAGTGGAGAGTCACAAGAGACCCAGTACTTC; CDR3aa: CASSGESQETQYF
j_gene: TRBJ1-5; d_gene: -; v_gene: TRBV19; len: 15; abundance: -; CDR3nt: TGTGCCAGTAGTATGGTAGCAGGGAGCAATCAGCCCCAGCATTTT; CDR3aa: CASSMVAGSNQPQHF
j_gene: TRBJ1-1; d_gene: -; v_gene: TRBV4-2; len: 15; abundance: -; CDR3nt: TGTGCCAGCAGCCAAGAGGACAGTTTGAACACTGAAGCTTTCTTT; CDR3aa: CASSQEDSLNTEAFF
j_gene: TRBJ2-2; d_gene: -; v_gene: TRBV7-9; len: 14; abundance: -; CDR3nt: TGTGCCGGAAGGTACGGACAGAGCGCCGGGGAGCTGTTTTTT; CDR3aa: CAGRYGQSAGELFF
j_gene: TRBJ1-1; d_gene: -; v_gene: TRBV6-6; len: 13; abundance: -; CDR3nt: TGTGCCAGCGCCTTCAGTTTATGGACTGAAGCTTTCTTT; CDR3aa: CASAFSLWTEAFF
j_gene: TRBJ2-7; d_gene: -; v_gene: TRBV23-1; len: 16; abundance: -; CDR3nt: TGCGCCAGCAGTCCTTCCGGCGGCAACTTCTCCTACGAGCAGTACTTC; CDR3aa: CASSPSGGNFSYEQYF